A single sample is the source of the 32 T cell receptor beta chains below, sequenced in a study of lymphopenia after photon versus proton radiotherapy. Clones were read by immunoSEQ multiplex PCR, and TCRdb kept only the in-frame ones, dropping some. Of 24,000 or so clones listed, roughly 84% were seen once; the top ten hold roughly 24%. Sequencing was performed on peripheral blood, taken from a patient treated with photon-based radiotherapy. The source of these receptors is a man aged 35-49 years with gastric cancer.

This clone was seen a few times. In nucleotides, the CDR3 is TGTGCCAGCGGCGGGGGTGCGGGCAATCAGCCCCAGCATTTT. This sequence encodes CASGGGAGNQPQHF. V gene TRBV6-5 combines with J gene TRBJ1-5, with D maybe TRBD1 (5 bases). Germline V gene lookup returns CDR1 MNHEY and CDR2 SVGAGI. V gave up 8 bases and J gave up 2 bases, with 13 bases separating them. This CDR3 has 14 residues.

The rearrangement joins TRBV5-5 to TRBJ1-1; 8 nucleotides line up with TRBD1. The CDR3 has 16 residues. The germline gives CDR1 SGHKS, CDR2 YYEKEE (reference sequence). Trimming cost V 1 base and J 2 bases; bases outside gene matches: 7. The chain's CDR3 is CASSLQGARVNTEAFF. In DNA form, the CDR3 reads TGTGCCAGCAGCTTGCAGGGGGCCAGGGTAAACACTGAAGCTTTCTTT.

The rearrangement joins TRBV6-1 to TRBJ1-1; D gene unclear. Trimming shortened V by 4 bases and J by 4 bases, and 13 bases separated the two germline ends. This CDR3 is 14 amino acids long. Germline CDR1 reads MNHNS; CDR2 reads SASEGT. CDR3 nucleotide sequence: TGTGCCAGCAGTGGATTAAAAACGGGCACTGAAGCTTTCTTT. This sequence encodes CASSGLKTGTEAFF.

This chain uses TRBV4-2 with TRBJ2-1; weak D call: TRBD1 (6 bases). The CDR3 consists of 15 residues. Germline CDR1 is LGHNA and CDR2 is YNFKEQ. Trimming removed 0 bases at V and 2 bases at J, with 8 bases between. The CDR3 is CASSQEDSAYNEQFF. The CDR3 nucleotides read TGTGCCAGCAGCCAAGAGGACAGTGCCTACAATGAGCAGTTCTTC.

A remark on this clone: Other DNA sequences from this sample encode an identical CDR3 as well. This rearrangement joins TRBV9 to TRBJ1-5; D gene ambiguous. Trimming took off 2 bases at V and 2 bases at J, with 5 bases between the two ends. The V gene's germline CDR1 is SGDLS and CDR2 YYNGEE. The CDR3 has 13 residues. CDR3 protein: CASSVDGNQPQHF. The DNA for the CDR3 is TGTGCCAGCAGCGTGGACGGCAATCAGCCCCAGCATTTT.

This rearrangement joins TRBV6-5 to TRBJ2-1; 9 bases map to TRBD2. J gave up 6 bases and V 0 bases, and 3 bases lay outside the gene matches. The CDR3 runs 15 residues. CDR1 is MNHEY and CDR2 is SVGAGI in the germline V gene. The CDR3 DNA sequence: TGTGCCAGCAGTTACTCACGGCGGGGGGGCAATGAGCAGTTCTTC. Translating it yields CASSYSRRGGNEQFF.

The chain couples TRBV7-2 to TRBJ2-1, with D hard to call. V shed 2 bases and J shed 7 bases, with 9 bases lying between them. Germline V gene lookup returns CDR1 SGHTA and CDR2 FQGNSA. CDR3 length: 13 amino acids. This CDR3 is CASSLRGGNEQFF. The CDR3 DNA reads as TGTGCCAGCAGCTTAAGAGGTGGTAATGAGCAGTTCTTC.

V and J are TRBV9 and TRBJ2-5, with TRBD2 identical over 11 bases. This CDR3 has 17 amino acids. From germline, CDR1 is SGDLS and CDR2 YYNGEE. Germline trimming cut 3 bases from V and 5 bases from J; bases unmatched to any gene: 12. The CDR3 nucleotides read TGTGCCAGCAGCGCCCTTCCTGATCTAGCGGGGGGCGAGACCCAGTACTTC. Translation gives CASSALPDLAGGETQYF.

V is TRBV7-3 and J is TRBJ2-3; D might be TRBD2 (6 bases). CDR1 and CDR2 from the germline V gene are SGHTA and FQGTGA. This CDR3 has 14 amino acids. V was shortened by 10 bases and J by 1 base, with 15 bases between the two germline ends. Here the CDR3 DNA reads TGTGCCACCTCCTCGGGGGAGGGCACAGATACGCAGTATTTT. It specifies CATSSGEGTDTQYF.

This chain uses TRBV7-2 with TRBJ2-2, with 7 nucleotides matching TRBD1. With 1 base clipped from V and 2 bases from J, the junction kept 4 bases outside the gene matches. CDR3 length: 16 residues. Germline CDR1 SGHTA, CDR2 FQGNSA. CDR3 bases: TGTGCCAGCAGCTTAGTTGGGACAGCAAACACCGGGGAGCTGTTTTTT. This sequence encodes CASSLVGTANTGELFF. Together with reference TRBV7-2 and TRBJ2-2, the CDR3 gives the full variable domain: GAGVSQSPSNKVTEKGKDVELRCDPISGHTALYWYRQSLGQGLEFLIYFQGNSAPDKSGLPSDRFSAERTGGSVSTLTIQRTQQEDSAVYLCASSLVGTANTGELFFGEGSRLTVL.

The chain is built from TRBV6-5 and TRBJ2-7; D is possibly TRBD2 (5 bases). Germline CDR1 is MNHEY and CDR2 is SVGAGI. Trimming stripped 4 bases from V and 6 bases from J, with 16 bases between. The CDR3 is 14 amino acids. The CDR3 DNA reads TGTGCCAGCAGTTTTTTGAGCGGTCTGGTCGAGCAGTACTTC. Translating gives CASSFLSGLVEQYF.

The rearrangement links TRBV19 to TRBJ1-1; D not resolved. V was pared by 7 bases and J by 2 bases, with 5 bases between. Germline V gene data show CDR1 as LNHDA and CDR2 as SQIVND (reference sequence). The CDR3 is 11 residues long. DNA of the CDR3: TGTGCCAGTAAGAGAAACACTGAAGCTTTCTTT. Encoded protein: CASKRNTEAFF.

This clone was counted a few times. The J gene is TRBJ1-5, the V gene TRBV6-1; TRBD1 agrees at 7 bases. V was clipped by 6 bases and J by 5 bases; unmatched bases: 7. The length of the CDR3 is 14 residues. Germline CDR1 is MNHNS and CDR2 is SASEGT. CDR3 DNA sequence: TGTGCCAGCAGGAAGGACAGGTTGGATCAGCCCCAGCATTTT. It specifies CASRKDRLDQPQHF.

The chain recombines TRBV7-6 with TRBJ1-1, with 7 bases matching TRBD1. CDR3 size: 11 residues. J gave up 11 bases and V 8 bases, and 8 bases lay outside the gene matches. Germline V gene data show CDR1 as SGHVS and CDR2 as FNYEAQ. The CDR3 nucleotides read TGTGCCAGCGCTGGTGAGGGGGCCGCTTTCTTT. Its translation: CASAGEGAAFF.

This chain connects TRBV7-8 to TRBJ1-1; 7 bases map to TRBD1. The V gene end was trimmed by 0 bases and the J gene end by 0 bases; junction bases not matched to a gene: 1. The germline CDR1 and CDR2 sequences are SGHVS and FQNEAQ. The CDR3 has 15 amino acids. CDR3 coding DNA: TGTGCCAGCAGCTTAGCCAGGGGGATGAACACTGAAGCTTTCTTT. It codes for CASSLARGMNTEAFF. Based on the CDR3 plus reference TRBV7-8 and TRBJ1-1, the full variable domain is GAGVSQSPRYKVAKRGQDVALRCDPISGHVSLFWYQQALGQGPEFLTYFQNEAQLDKSGLPSDRFFAERPEGSVSTLKIQRTQQEDSAVYLCASSLARGMNTEAFFGQGTRLTVV.

This clone was observed once. This chain joins TRBV7-2 and TRBJ1-5, with a possible D match to TRBD1 (6 bases). The CDR3 runs 14 residues. The V end was cut by 1 base, the J end by 5 bases, with 9 bases between. Looked up from germline, CDR1 is SGHTA and CDR2 is FQGNSA. The CDR3 region is CASSLDRAHQPQHF. The CDR3 nucleotides are TGTGCCAGCAGCTTAGACAGGGCCCATCAGCCCCAGCATTTT.

The chain is built from TRBV7-3 and TRBJ2-5, with 10 nucleotides matching TRBD1. Germline values: CDR1 SGHTA, CDR2 FQGTGA. Trimming took 4 bases from V and 5 from J; bases not matched to a gene: 4. The CDR3 has 14 residues. The CDR3 region is CASSSGQGDETQYF. CDR3 nucleotides: TGTGCCAGCAGCTCAGGACAGGGGGACGAGACCCAGTACTTC.

V is TRBV7-2 and J is TRBJ2-3, with 13 bases identical to TRBD2. The CDR3 consists of 19 residues. V lost 3 bases, J lost 2 bases, and 11 bases stayed unmatched. CDR1 is SGHTA, CDR2 FQGNSA, per germline. In DNA, the CDR3 is TGTGCCAGCAGCTTTATGGGTAGGACTAGCGGGGGACTCACAGATACGCAGTATTTT. It translates to CASSFMGRTSGGLTDTQYF.

The chain joins TRBV11-2 to TRBJ1-1; 7 nucleotides match TRBD1. Germline V gene data show CDR1 as SGHAT and CDR2 as FQNNGV. J gave up 8 bases and V 3 bases, and 3 bases lay outside the gene matches. The CDR3 covers 12 residues. Here the CDR3 reads CASSFEGAEAFF. DNA of the CDR3: TGTGCCAGCAGCTTCGAGGGGGCGGAAGCTTTCTTT.

The chain employs TRBV6-6 and TRBJ2-3, with 10 nucleotides matching TRBD1. The germline CDR1 and CDR2 sequences are MNHNY and SVGAGI (reference sequence). J lost 3 bases, V lost 5 bases, and 8 bases had no gene match. The CDR3 length is 16 residues. The CDR3 DNA follows: TGTGCCAGCAGTCCACAACCGGGACAGGGGACAGATACGCAGTATTTT. It encodes CASSPQPGQGTDTQYF.

The V gene is TRBV9, the J gene TRBJ2-3, with 13 bases aligning to TRBD2. This CDR3 comprises 18 residues. CDR1 SGDLS and CDR2 YYNGEE come from the germline V gene. Trimming cost V 4 bases and J 4 bases; bases outside gene matches: 12. The CDR3 spells CASSNRLAGGLGPDTQYF. CDR3 DNA: TGTGCCAGCAGCAACCGACTAGCGGGGGGATTAGGGCCAGATACGCAGTATTTT.

The rearrangement uses TRBV19 and TRBJ1-5, with D hard to call. CDR1 and CDR2 from the germline V gene are LNHDA and SQIVND (reference sequence). Trimming stripped 1 base from V and 2 bases from J, with 9 bases between. The CDR3 contains 15 residues. CDR3 amino acids: CASSIVGIGNQPQHF. For the CDR3, the DNA is TGTGCCAGTAGTATAGTTGGGATCGGCAATCAGCCCCAGCATTTT.

The table lists this clone with a few counts. The rearrangement links TRBV11-2 to TRBJ1-3; no clear D gene. CDR3 length equals 17 residues. Trimming shortened V by 1 base and J by 2 bases, and 15 bases separated the two germline ends. CDR1 is SGHAT and CDR2 is FQNNGV in the germline V gene. CDR3 in amino acids: CASSLVSRVSTGNTIYF. The CDR3 DNA reads as TGTGCCAGCAGCTTAGTGTCCCGGGTATCGACTGGAAACACCATATATTTT.

This chain connects TRBV27 to TRBJ1-2, with TRBD1 matching over 9 bases. The CDR3 is 13 residues long. The V gene's germline CDR1 is MNHEY and CDR2 SMNVEV (reference sequence). V lost 8 bases, J lost 2 bases, and 3 bases stayed unmatched. The CDR3 DNA reads as TGTGCCAGCCAACAGGGGGCCAACTATGGCTACACCTTC. As protein: CASQQGANYGYTF.

V and J are TRBV2 and TRBJ2-1; the D gene is possibly TRBD2 (6 bases). V was shortened by 6 bases and J by 0 bases, with 21 bases between the two germline ends. Germline V gene sequence: CDR1 SNHLY, CDR2 FYNNEI. The CDR3 contains 18 residues. Here the CDR3 reads CASSSSGARISSYNEQFF. The CDR3, as DNA: TGTGCCAGCAGCTCCTCGGGAGCTCGTATTAGCTCCTACAATGAGCAGTTCTTC.

V and J are TRBV28 and TRBJ1-1; tentatively, D is TRBD1 (6 bases). Germline CDR1 reads MDHEN; CDR2 reads SYDVKM. The germline V and J ends were trimmed by 2 bases and 1 base, with 14 bases remaining between them. The CDR3 length is 16 residues. Here the CDR3 reads CASSLPTGGPNTEAFF. CDR3 sequence (DNA): TGTGCCAGCAGTTTACCTACCGGGGGGCCGAACACTGAAGCTTTCTTT.

The J gene is TRBJ1-1, the V gene TRBV5-1; 12 bases align to TRBD1. Germline V gives CDR1 SGHRS, CDR2 YFSETQ. The ends lost 7 bases at V and 5 bases at J; junction bases unmatched: 6. This CDR3 spans 14 amino acids. Written as DNA, the CDR3 is TGCGCCAGCGGGACAGGGGGCAGGGAAACTGAAGCTTTCTTT. It translates to CASGTGGRETEAFF.

The V call is TRBV7-2, the J call TRBJ1-6; TRBD1 is a possible D gene (5 bases). Germline lookup yields CDR1 SGHTA and CDR2 FQGNSA. The CDR3 covers 15 residues. Between the trimmed V and J ends, which lost 4 bases and 7 bases, there was a span of 14 bases. CDR3 DNA: TGTGCCAGCAGCTGGGGCGCGGGCTCGAATTCACCCCTCCACTTT. This encodes CASSWGAGSNSPLHF.

The chain has TRBV4-1 and TRBJ1-2; D is perhaps TRBD1 (5 bases). V was pared by 4 bases and J by 3 bases, with 27 bases between. Germline V lookup: CDR1 MGHRA, CDR2 YSYEKL. CDR3 length equals 19 residues. The CDR3, as DNA: TGCGCCAGCAGCCCATCACCGGTCTTGACGGGGGGGTCTGACTATGGCTACACCTTC. Translating it yields CASSPSPVLTGGSDYGYTF.

This clone was detected only a few times. The chain carries TRBV10-3 and TRBJ1-1; D unclear. The CDR3 totals 14 residues. CDR1 is ENHRY and CDR2 is SYGVKD in the germline V gene. Trimming cost V 0 bases and J 1 base, with 6 bases left between them. Here the CDR3 reads CAISESGANTEAFF. The CDR3 DNA is TGTGCCATCAGTGAGTCGGGCGCGAACACTGAAGCTTTCTTT.

Relative to its sample, this clone is large (0.1 to 1%). This CDR3 is also generated by other DNA sequences in the sample. The chain joins TRBV27 to TRBJ1-5, with TRBD1 as a possible D gene (5 bases). Trimming left V 3 bases short and J 1 base short, with 16 bases between. The germline CDR1 and CDR2 sequences are MNHEY and SMNVEV (reference sequence). The CDR3 is made up of 17 amino acids. The CDR3 region is CASSFGPRDGSNQPQHF. CDR3 coding DNA: TGTGCCAGCAGTTTTGGCCCCAGGGACGGGAGCAATCAGCCCCAGCATTTT.

The chain carries TRBV9 and TRBJ2-7; TRBD2 aligns across 7 bases. J was trimmed by 0 bases and V by 4 bases; bases with no gene match: 7. CDR3 size: 15 residues. Germline V CDR1 and CDR2: SGDLS, YYNGEE. The CDR3 spells CASSPLAVISYEQYF. The CDR3 nucleotides read TGTGCCAGCAGCCCCCTAGCGGTTATCTCCTACGAGCAGTACTTC.